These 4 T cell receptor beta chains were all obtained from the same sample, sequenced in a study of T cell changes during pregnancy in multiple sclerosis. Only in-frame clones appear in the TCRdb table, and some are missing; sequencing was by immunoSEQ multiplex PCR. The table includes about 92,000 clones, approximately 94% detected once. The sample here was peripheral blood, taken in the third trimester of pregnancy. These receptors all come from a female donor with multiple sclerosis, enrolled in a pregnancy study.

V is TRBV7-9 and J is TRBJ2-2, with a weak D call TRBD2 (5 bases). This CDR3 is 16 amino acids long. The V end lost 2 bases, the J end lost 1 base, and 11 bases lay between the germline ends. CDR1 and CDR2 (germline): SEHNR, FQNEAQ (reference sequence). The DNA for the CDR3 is TGTGCCAGCAGCTTACCGGGGATCAGGAACACCGGGGAGCTGTTTTTT. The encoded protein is CASSLPGIRNTGELFF.

CDR3 sequence (DNA): TGCGCCAGCAGCCAAGATTGGATAGCGGGAGAGACCCAGTACTTC. This translates into CASSQDWIAGETQYF. This sequence joins TRBV4-3 and TRBJ2-5; 7 bases fit TRBD2. The germline V gene has CDR1 LGHNA and CDR2 YSLEER. This CDR3 region has 15 residues. V lost 0 bases to trimming and J lost 4 bases; unmatched junction nucleotides: 5.

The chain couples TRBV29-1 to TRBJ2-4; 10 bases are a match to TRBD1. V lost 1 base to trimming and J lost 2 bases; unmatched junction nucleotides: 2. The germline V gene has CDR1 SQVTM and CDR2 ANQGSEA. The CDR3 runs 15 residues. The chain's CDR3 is CSVEGQGASKNIQYF. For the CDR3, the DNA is TGCAGCGTTGAAGGACAGGGGGCTTCCAAAAACATTCAGTACTTC.

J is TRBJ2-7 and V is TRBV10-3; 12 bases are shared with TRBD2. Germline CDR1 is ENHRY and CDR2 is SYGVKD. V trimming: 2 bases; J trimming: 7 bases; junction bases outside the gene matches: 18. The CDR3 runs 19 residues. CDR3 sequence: CAISERFGLAGKGLREQYF. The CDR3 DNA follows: TGTGCCATCAGTGAGAGATTTGGACTAGCGGGAAAAGGTCTTCGGGAGCAGTACTTC.